The 7 T cell receptor beta chains presented below share a single source sample, sequenced in a study of blood T cell repertoires in COVID-19. Libraries were prepared by immunoSEQ multiplex PCR; TCRdb keeps only in-frame clonotypes and omits some of them. The table records about 120,000 clones, roughly 88% of them present only once. Sequencing was done on a sample of peripheral blood. Receptors were obtained from a woman in her 70s who had recovered from COVID-19.

The rearrangement uses TRBV19 and TRBJ1-1, with 7 bases identical to TRBD1. V trimming: 9 bases; J trimming: 1 base; junction bases outside the gene matches: 5. The germline V gene encodes CDR1 LNHDA and CDR2 SQIVND (reference sequence). The CDR3 is 13 amino acids. DNA for the CDR3: TGTGCCAGCCACCGGACAGGGAACACTGAAGCTTTCTTT. Protein: CASHRTGNTEAFF.

This sequence joins TRBV19 and TRBJ1-5; D ambiguous. The CDR3 totals 13 residues. Trimming removed 8 bases at V and 7 bases at J, with 15 bases between. Per the germline V gene, CDR1 is LNHDA and CDR2 is SQIVND (reference sequence). The CDR3 DNA follows: TGTGCCAGTGGCTGGCAATCGGGGCAGCCCCAGCATTTT. Its protein product is CASGWQSGQPQHF.

The V gene is TRBV28, the J gene TRBJ2-1, with D possibly being TRBD2 (5 bases). Trimming removed 5 bases at V and 5 bases at J, with 16 bases between. Germline V gives CDR1 MDHEN, CDR2 SYDVKM. This CDR3 region has 15 residues. CDR3 residues: CASSNSWGVNNEQFF. CDR3 nucleotides: TGTGCCAGCAGTAATTCGTGGGGAGTCAACAATGAGCAGTTCTTC.

The chain links TRBV7-2 to TRBJ2-7; 7 nucleotides align to TRBD2. V lost 5 bases and J lost 1; bases outside the gene matches: 8. There are 15 residues in the CDR3. Germline V lookup: CDR1 SGHTA, CDR2 FQGNSA. DNA of the CDR3: TGTGCCAGCAGCCCGAGCGGGACGGCTTCCTACGAGCAGTACTTC. Translating it yields CASSPSGTASYEQYF.

The chain couples TRBV18 to TRBJ2-7, with D uncertain. The CDR3 has 14 amino acids. V was pared by 2 bases and J by 0 bases, with 8 bases between. Germline lookup yields CDR1 KGHSH and CDR2 LQKENI. CDR3 DNA: TGTGCCAGCTCACCAACCCGACACTCCTACGAGCAGTACTTC. Protein: CASSPTRHSYEQYF.

CDR3 sequence: CAIPSGRAPGELFF. CDR3 nucleotide sequence: TGTGCCATTCCTAGCGGGAGGGCCCCGGGGGAGCTGTTTTTT. The V call is TRBV2, the J call TRBJ2-2, with TRBD2 matching over 12 bases. CDR3 length: 14 residues. Germline CDR1 and CDR2: SNHLY and FYNNEI. J was trimmed by 8 bases and V by 10 bases; bases with no gene match: 8.

The chain joins TRBV28 to TRBJ2-7, with TRBD2 matching over 7 bases. Unmatched junction bases numbered 2, after V lost 3 bases and J lost 3 bases. The CDR3 is 13 amino acids. From germline, CDR1 is MDHEN and CDR2 SYDVKM. The CDR3 is CASSLTGGYEQYF. The CDR3 bases are TGTGCCAGCAGTTTGACGGGAGGCTACGAGCAGTACTTC.